These 30 T cell receptor beta chains share one sample of origin, sequenced in a study of blood T cell repertoires in COVID-19. Measured with immunoSEQ multiplex PCR; TCRdb has only the in-frame clones, and not every one. Found here are about 320,000 clones, 80% to 90% of them singletons; the top ten hold roughly 1.3%. The source material was peripheral blood. The receptor source for this set is a woman aged 50 to 65 with acute or convalescent COVID-19.

The J gene is TRBJ2-3, the V gene TRBV24-1, with D possibly being TRBD1 (5 bases). From germline, CDR1 is KGHDR and CDR2 SFDVKD. The CDR3 is made up of 16 amino acids. Trimming cost V 3 bases and J 2 bases, with 14 bases left between them. DNA of the CDR3: TGTGCCACCAGTGATCCTAGTGGGGCTCTCACAGATACGCAGTATTTT. Residues: CATSDPSGALTDTQYF.

The chain couples TRBV7-9 to TRBJ2-7; tentative D call: TRBD2 (5 bases). CDR1 is SEHNR and CDR2 is FQNEAQ in the germline V gene (reference sequence). The CDR3 loop spans 14 amino acids. V lost 4 bases and J 2 bases, leaving 12 bases between the germline ends. The chain's CDR3 is CASSSSGPAYEQYF. Written as DNA, the CDR3 is TGTGCCAGCAGCTCAAGCGGACCAGCCTACGAGCAGTACTTC.

The chain employs TRBV6-5 and TRBJ2-3; weak D call: TRBD2 (7 bases). Germline CDR1 and CDR2: MNHEY and SVGAGI. The CDR3 is 16 amino acids. V dropped 4 bases and J dropped 4 bases, with 18 bases sitting between them. The CDR3 region is CASSWGLAVGADTQYF. In nucleotides, the CDR3 is TGTGCCAGCAGTTGGGGGCTAGCGGTGGGGGCAGATACGCAGTATTTT.

The chain couples TRBV5-1 to TRBJ2-7; TRBD1 matches 11 bases. This CDR3 has 14 amino acids. The V gene's germline CDR1 is SGHRS and CDR2 YFSETQ. The J segment lost 5 bases and the V segment lost 4 bases, leaving 5 bases of the junction unmatched. CDR3 sequence reads: CASSTGQGVDEQYV. CDR3 nucleotides: TGCGCCAGCAGCACGGGACAGGGGGTGGACGAGCAGTACGTC.

This rearrangement joins TRBV5-8 to TRBJ2-1; 8 bases are a match to TRBD2. There are 14 residues in the CDR3. V shed 4 bases, J shed 6 bases, and the junction held 6 bases outside the gene matches. CDR1 and CDR2 from the germline V gene are SGHTS and YDEGEE. This chain's CDR3 is CASSLDSGANEQFF. Written as DNA, the CDR3 is TGTGCCAGCAGCCTGGATAGCGGGGCCAATGAGCAGTTCTTC.

V is TRBV3-1 (or the pseudogene TRBV3-2) and J is TRBJ2-5, with D perhaps matching TRBD2 (7 bases). There are 14 residues in the CDR3. Trimming cost V 2 bases and J 10 bases, with 17 bases left between them. The germline CDR1 and CDR2 sequences are LGHDT and YNNKEL (reference sequence). CDR3 sequence reads: CASSQSGEGGNQYF. Here the CDR3 DNA reads TGTGCCAGCAGCCAATCTGGGGAGGGGGGGAACCAGTACTTC.

The rearrangement links TRBV29-1 to TRBJ2-7, with 7 bases that match TRBD1. J gave up 5 bases and V 7 bases, and 5 bases lay outside the gene matches. The germline CDR1 and CDR2 sequences are SQVTM and ANQGSEA. The CDR3 covers 11 residues. CDR3 protein: CSARDSNEQYF. The CDR3 region has the DNA TGCAGCGCCCGGGACAGCAACGAGCAGTACTTC.

CDR3 sequence (DNA): TGCGCCAGCAGCCAAGCGTTCCGGACTCCCCCCGGTACGCAGTATTTT. This translates into CASSQAFRTPPGTQYF. The rearrangement links TRBV4-3 to TRBJ2-3, with a tentative D call TRBD2 (5 bases). Trimming cost V 1 base and J 8 bases, with 19 bases left between them. Germline CDR1 LGHNA, CDR2 YSLEER. This CDR3 comprises 16 residues.

The chain is built from TRBV2 and TRBJ1-5; TRBD1 is a possible D gene (6 bases). The V gene lost 6 bases and the J gene lost 3 bases, with 12 bases spanning the gap. This CDR3 spans 14 amino acids. Per germline, CDR1 SNHLY and CDR2 FYNNEI. The CDR3 reads CASRPGDFNQPQHF. The CDR3 nucleotides are TGTGCCAGCAGACCAGGGGATTTCAATCAGCCCCAGCATTTT.

The chain joins TRBV19 to TRBJ2-3; TRBD1 might be the D (6 bases). Germline lookup yields CDR1 LNHDA and CDR2 SQIVND (reference sequence). With 4 bases removed from V and 2 bases from J, the gap between germline ends came to 13 bases. This CDR3 has 15 residues. The CDR3 DNA reads as TGTGCCAGTAGTAGCCGTCAGGGGACCACAGATACGCAGTATTTT. It translates to CASSSRQGTTDTQYF.

J is TRBJ2-3 and V is TRBV11-3, with D hard to call. In germline, CDR1 is SGHNT, CDR2 YENEEA. The CDR3 has 12 amino acids. The germline V and J ends were trimmed by 0 bases and 9 bases, with 7 bases remaining between them. The CDR3 sequence: CASSLELGTQYF. As DNA, the CDR3 is TGTGCCAGCAGCTTAGAGCTCGGGACGCAGTATTTT.

The chain employs TRBV19 and TRBJ1-4; tentatively, D is TRBD1 (6 bases). V was cut by 0 bases and J by 5 bases, with 19 bases left in between. Germline-derived CDR1 and CDR2 are LNHDA and SQIVND (reference sequence). The CDR3 consists of 18 residues. The CDR3 coding sequence is TGTGCCAGTAGTATAGACCTCCGCGACAGGCGGCGGAATGAAAAACTGTTTTTT. It specifies CASSIDLRDRRRNEKLFF.

The chain links TRBV7-2 to TRBJ1-1; D is undetermined. Germline V CDR1 and CDR2: SGHTA, FQGNSA. V lost 7 bases and J lost 1, with 7 bases in between. The CDR3 consists of 12 residues. This chain's CDR3 is CASTLPNTEAFF. CDR3 DNA sequence: TGTGCCAGCACTCTTCCGAACACTGAAGCTTTCTTT. The full variable domain, rest sourced from reference TRBV7-2 and TRBJ1-1, is GAGVSQSPSNKVTEKGKDVELRCDPISGHTALYWYRQSLGQGLEFLIYFQGNSAPDKSGLPSDRFSAERTGGSVSTLTIQRTQQEDSAVYLCASTLPNTEAFFGQGTRLTVV.

V is TRBV19 and J is TRBJ1-5; D perhaps matches TRBD1 (6 bases). The germline gives CDR1 LNHDA, CDR2 SQIVND (reference sequence). V gave up 2 bases and J gave up 0 bases, with 11 bases separating them. The CDR3 totals 16 residues. As DNA, the CDR3 is TGTGCCAGTAGTATAAATACAGGGTATAGCAATCAGCCCCAGCATTTT. Protein: CASSINTGYSNQPQHF. The full variable domain, in which reference TRBV19 and TRBJ1-5 provide the parts outside the CDR3, is DGGITQSPKYLFRKEGQNVTLSCEQNLNHDAMYWYRQDPGQGLRLIYYSQIVNDFQKGDIAEGYSVSREKKESFPLTVTSAQKNPTAFYLCASSINTGYSNQPQHFGDGTRLSIL.

V gene TRBV5-1 combines with J gene TRBJ2-1; D is perhaps TRBD1 (6 bases). Trimming cost V 0 bases and J 9 bases, with 16 bases left between them. Germline CDR1 reads SGHRS; CDR2 reads YFSETQ. CDR3 length: 15 amino acids. The CDR3 protein is CASSLAGAQGSEQFF. CDR3 DNA sequence: TGCGCCAGCAGCTTGGCAGGGGCGCAGGGTAGTGAGCAGTTCTTC.

This chain joins TRBV5-6 and TRBJ1-2, with D uncertain. Deletions cut 2 bases from V and 4 bases from J, with 9 bases between. Germline V lookup: CDR1 SGHDT, CDR2 YYEEEE. This CDR3 region has 13 residues. The DNA of the CDR3 is TGTGCCAGCAGCTTCGGGGATTCCTATGGCTACACCTTC. Encoded protein: CASSFGDSYGYTF.

The chain uses TRBV6-6 and TRBJ1-2; tentative D call: TRBD1 (6 bases). This CDR3 is built from 14 residues. V was shortened by 5 bases and J by 6 bases, with 16 bases between the two germline ends. Germline V gene lookup returns CDR1 MNHNY and CDR2 SVGAGI (reference sequence). The CDR3 sequence is CASSTPTGRNGYTF. For the CDR3, the DNA is TGTGCCAGCAGTACCCCGACAGGAAGAAATGGCTACACCTTC.

This clone showed up many times. The chain recombines TRBV6-5 with TRBJ1-1, with 8 bases fitting TRBD1. Trimming at V came to 2 bases and at J to 4 bases, leaving 3 bases not matched to a gene. Germline V gene data show CDR1 as MNHEY and CDR2 as SVGAGI. There are 14 residues in the CDR3. The DNA of the CDR3 is TGTGCCAGCAGTTACACTACAGGGGGCACTGAAGCTTTCTTT. Residues: CASSYTTGGTEAFF.

V usage is TRBV9 and J usage is TRBJ1-6, with D uncertain. This CDR3 has 15 amino acids. With 1 base removed from V and 6 bases from J, the gap between germline ends came to 11 bases. The germline gives CDR1 SGDLS, CDR2 YYNGEE. CDR3 DNA sequence: TGTGCCAGCAGCGTATCCCAAACTCGTAATTCACCCCTCCACTTT. This translates into CASSVSQTRNSPLHF.

V gene TRBV5-1 combines with J gene TRBJ1-2, with 8 bases aligning to TRBD1. In germline, CDR1 is SGHRS, CDR2 YFSETQ. This CDR3 has 13 amino acids. Trimming took 4 bases from V and 8 from J; bases not matched to a gene: 7. DNA for the CDR3: TGCGCCAGCAGCATTGGACAGGGCAGCGGCTACACCTTC. Protein: CASSIGQGSGYTF.

This chain uses TRBV5-1 with TRBJ1-1; TRBD1 matches at 8 bases. V was clipped by 4 bases and J by 5 bases; unmatched bases: 4. The CDR3 spans 13 residues. Looked up from germline, CDR1 is SGHRS and CDR2 is YFSETQ. CDR3 loop: CASSVQGETEAFF. The CDR3 region has the DNA TGCGCCAGCAGCGTACAGGGGGAAACTGAAGCTTTCTTT.

The CDR3 reads CASSGQGAGANVLTF. The CDR3 DNA follows: TGTGCCAGCAGCGGCCAGGGGGCTGGGGCCAACGTCCTGACTTTC. V is TRBV9 and J is TRBJ2-6, with 7 positions matching TRBD1. J lost 2 bases, V lost 3 bases, and 2 bases had no gene match. This CDR3 has 15 residues. Germline loops: CDR1 SGDLS, CDR2 YYNGEE.

The V gene is TRBV27, the J gene TRBJ2-5; D is uncertain. Germline CDR1 reads MNHEY; CDR2 reads SMNVEV (reference sequence). The CDR3 spans 15 residues. Deletions cut 2 bases from V and 3 bases from J, with 13 bases between. The CDR3 sequence: CASSLTRRVEETQYF. Written as DNA, the CDR3 is TGTGCCAGCAGTTTAACCCGACGGGTCGAAGAGACCCAGTACTTC.

The V and J genes are TRBV4-1 and TRBJ1-1; D is ambiguous. The V end lost 1 base, the J end lost 5 bases, and 14 bases lay between the germline ends. This CDR3 spans 15 amino acids. In germline, CDR1 is MGHRA, CDR2 YSYEKL. The CDR3 DNA reads as TGCGCCAGCAGCCAAGGATGGTTCGGCGGGACTGAAGCTTTCTTT. It translates to CASSQGWFGGTEAFF.

This chain connects TRBV11-3 to TRBJ2-1; D ambiguous. V was pared by 3 bases and J by 6 bases, with 6 bases between. The CDR3 contains 12 residues. Germline loops: CDR1 SGHNT, CDR2 YENEEA. CDR3 in DNA: TGTGCCAGCAGCTTTCGGGTCAATGAGCAGTTCTTC. It encodes CASSFRVNEQFF.

The chain uses TRBV6-5 and TRBJ1-1; maybe TRBD1 (5 bases). The CDR3 extends over 13 amino acids. With 6 bases removed from V and 5 bases from J, the gap between germline ends came to 13 bases. Germline values: CDR1 MNHEY, CDR2 SVGAGI. CDR3 DNA: TGTGCCAGCAGCCGGGTGGGGGGTACTGAAGCTTTCTTT. Translation gives CASSRVGGTEAFF.

The chain carries TRBV5-1 and TRBJ2-1; maybe TRBD1 (6 bases). This CDR3 has 16 residues. Germline CDR1 SGHRS, CDR2 YFSETQ. Trimming removed 3 bases from V and 5 bases from J, with 18 bases in between. CDR3 coding DNA: TGCGCCAGCAGCTCCGGGCCTTTGGGGACACACAATGAGCAGTTCTTC. Protein: CASSSGPLGTHNEQFF.

This clone was seen at least ten times. This rearrangement joins TRBV9 to TRBJ2-7, with 11 bases lining up with TRBD1. CDR3 length: 15 amino acids. After removal of 2 bases from V and 3 bases from J, the junction contained 4 bases not matched to a gene. CDR1 SGDLS and CDR2 YYNGEE come from the germline V gene. CDR3 protein: CASSVGQGAYYEQYF. The DNA for the CDR3 is TGTGCCAGCAGCGTCGGACAGGGGGCTTACTACGAGCAGTACTTC.

The CDR3 here is CASSQDRNTGELFF. The CDR3 DNA follows: TGCGCCAGCAGCCAAGACAGGAACACCGGGGAGCTGTTTTTT. The rearrangement links TRBV4-3 to TRBJ2-2, with no clear D. The CDR3 covers 14 residues. The germline V gene has CDR1 LGHNA and CDR2 YSLEER. The V end lost 0 bases, the J end lost 1 base, and 3 bases lay between the germline ends.

The chain joins TRBV11-3 to TRBJ2-1; TRBD2 agrees at 16 bases. Germline V gene sequence: CDR1 SGHNT, CDR2 YENEEA. After removal of 5 bases from V and 0 bases from J, the junction contained 4 bases not matched to a gene. The CDR3 spans 18 residues. CDR3 loop: CASSRGLAGGSSYNEQFF. As DNA, the CDR3 is TGTGCCAGCAGCCGGGGACTAGCGGGGGGGAGCTCCTACAATGAGCAGTTCTTC.